The next 7 T cell receptor beta chains were all read from a single sample in a study of cytomegalovirus exposure and HLA in healthy donors. The repertoire was sequenced with immunoSEQ multiplex PCR; TCRdb's copy has only in-frame clones and lacks some. The table has about 160,000 clones, 75% to 90% seen once. The sample taken for sequencing was PBMCs. These receptors all stem from a woman aged 18 to 35 in good health and CMV-seronegative.

This chain connects TRBV29-1 to TRBJ1-2; no definite D call. This CDR3 comprises 12 residues. Deletions cut 3 bases from V and 8 bases from J, with 13 bases between. Germline V gene sequence: CDR1 SQVTM, CDR2 ANQGSEA. CDR3 residues: CSVEIVGEGYTF. The DNA for the CDR3 is TGCAGCGTTGAGATTGTGGGAGAGGGCTACACCTTC.

The chain combines TRBV4-3 with TRBJ2-7; a weak D match, TRBD2 (5 bases). The CDR3 covers 15 residues. V was clipped by 1 base and J by 2 bases, with 12 bases between them. Germline loops: CDR1 LGHNA, CDR2 YSLEER. The CDR3 DNA reads TGCGCCAGCAGCCAAGTGCTAGCTGGCACCTACGAGCAGTACTTC. Translation gives CASSQVLAGTYEQYF.

The chain employs TRBV7-9 and TRBJ1-2; possible D gene TRBD1, 6 bases. The V and J ends lost 11 bases and 3 bases respectively, with 10 bases between them. The germline V gene has CDR1 SEHNR and CDR2 FQNEAQ (reference sequence). This CDR3 contains 11 residues. In nucleotides, the CDR3 is TGTGCCGTTAAGGGGGACTATGGCTACACCTTC. Its protein product is CAVKGDYGYTF.

V gene TRBV18 combines with J gene TRBJ2-7, with 7 bases that match TRBD1. This CDR3 has 11 residues. Unmatched junction bases numbered 2, after V lost 5 bases and J lost 7 bases. The germline V gene encodes CDR1 KGHSH and CDR2 LQKENI. The CDR3 DNA reads TGTGCCAGCTCATCCAGGGGGGAGCAGTACTTC. This encodes CASSSRGEQYF.

V usage is TRBV7-6 and J usage is TRBJ2-3, with D unresolved. V lost 5 bases and J lost 6, with 12 bases in between. The CDR3 is 13 amino acids. CDR1 is SGHVS, CDR2 FNYEAQ, per germline. The CDR3 nucleotides are TGTGCCAGCAGCCTCTTATCGAGGGATACGCAGTATTTT. It is translated as CASSLLSRDTQYF.

The rearrangement uses TRBV7-9 and TRBJ2-2; 7 nucleotides agree with TRBD1. CDR1 and CDR2 from the germline V gene are SEHNR and FQNEAQ (reference sequence). Trimming cost V 6 bases and J 6 bases; bases outside gene matches: 10. The CDR3 contains 15 residues. CDR3 amino acids: CASRGTEASAGELFF. CDR3 bases: TGTGCCAGCAGGGGGACAGAGGCCTCCGCCGGGGAGCTGTTTTTT. Together with reference TRBV7-9 and TRBJ2-2, the CDR3 gives the full variable domain: DTGVSQNPRHKITKRGQNVTFRCDPISEHNRLYWYRQTLGQGPEFLTYFQNEAQLEKSRLLSDRFSAERPKGSFSTLEIQRTEQGDSAMYLCASRGTEASAGELFFGEGSRLTVL.

This clone was recorded a few times. CDR3 DNA: TGTGCCAGCAGCTTAGATCGGGGAGGAGATTCACCCCTCCACTTT. This codes for CASSLDRGGDSPLHF. J is TRBJ1-6 and V is TRBV7-8, with D unclear. The CDR3 spans 15 residues. Trimming took 1 base from V and 8 from J, leaving 12 bases between them. Germline V gives CDR1 SGHVS, CDR2 FQNEAQ.